Each of the 14 T cell receptor beta chains below was sequenced from the same sample in a study of T cell repertoires in cytomegalovirus infection. Each CDR3 protein is one row after TCRdb ran MiXCR on the reads. The sample carries some 350,000 distinct CDR3 sequences, about a third recorded once. These TCRs are of unknown antigen specificity. The sample here was cultured PBMCs, taken from culture after CMV antigen stimulation. Receptors originate from a human donor in good health (CMV status not recorded). Some clones in this sample may be carry-over from other donors' samples.

The chain links TRBV4-1 to TRBJ2-1; 7 bases are shared with TRBD1. The CDR3 contains 14 residues. Germline V gene data show CDR1 as MGHRA and CDR2 as YSYEKL. V shed 1 base and J 9 bases; nucleotides not matched to a gene: 6. The CDR3 sequence is CASSQVEGASEQFF. As DNA, the CDR3 is TGCGCCAGCAGCCAAGTAGAGGGGGCTAGTGAGCAGTTCTTC.

The chain uses TRBV7-6 and TRBJ2-3, with 9 bases fitting TRBD2. V lost 5 bases to trimming and J lost 2 bases; unmatched junction nucleotides: 8. Germline V gene data show CDR1 as SGHVS and CDR2 as FNYEAQ. The CDR3 covers 16 residues. The CDR3 loop reads CASSLLAGVSTDTQYF. The CDR3 region has the DNA TGTGCCAGCAGCCTCTTAGCGGGAGTGTCCACAGATACGCAGTATTTT.

Regarding this clonotype: The germline gene is not matched at one end of the junction; a read error may be the cause. The CDR3: CASSEGSPVLNQPQHF. The CDR3 nucleotides are TGTGCCAGCAGTGAAGGCTCTCCAGTTCTTAACCAGCCCCAGCATTTC. V is TRBV2 and J is TRBJ1-5; no reliable D call. The CDR3 is made up of 16 amino acids. CDR1 and CDR2 (germline): SNHLY, FYNNEI. Supplemented by reference TRBV2 and TRBJ1-5, the full variable domain reads EPEVTQTPSHQVTQMGQEVILRCVPISNHLYFYWYRQILGQKVEFLVSFYNNEISEKSEIFDDQFSVERPDGSNFTLKIRSTKLEDSAMYFCASSEGSPVLNQPQHFGDGTRLSIL.

V usage is TRBV15 and J usage is TRBJ2-1, with TRBD2 identical over 8 bases. This CDR3 is built from 16 residues. CDR1 is LNHNV, CDR2 YYDKDF, per germline (reference sequence). V shed 0 bases, J shed 5 bases, and the junction held 6 bases outside the gene matches. CDR3 bases: TGTGCCACCAGCAGAGATCTAGGACTAGCAAACAATGAGCAGTTCTTC. It yields the protein CATSRDLGLANNEQFF.

The chain joins TRBV6-1 to TRBJ2-6; TRBD2 aligns across 11 bases. The CDR3 loop spans 19 amino acids. Germline CDR1 reads MNHNS; CDR2 reads SASEGT. The V and J ends lost 5 bases and 0 bases, in that order; junction bases with no gene match: 9. The CDR3: CASSRVPGLADSGANVLTF. Here the CDR3 DNA reads TGTGCCAGCAGTCGCGTCCCGGGACTAGCGGACTCTGGGGCCAACGTCCTGACTTTC.

The V gene is TRBV6-2 or TRBV6-3, the J gene TRBJ2-4; D call uncertain. Per germline, CDR1 MNHEY and CDR2 SVGEGT. The V and J ends lost 0 bases and 6 bases respectively, with 9 bases between them. This CDR3 has 14 amino acids. DNA of the CDR3: TGTGCCAGCAGTTACTCGGGCGGAGCAAACATTCAGTACTTC. Its translation is CASSYSGGANIQYF.

This clonotype was observed a handful of times. The chain has TRBV7-2 and TRBJ2-4; either TRBD1 or TRBD2 may fit D (6 bases each). The ends were cut back, 1 base at V and 5 bases at J, with 12 bases in the middle. Germline CDR1 is SGHTA and CDR2 is FQGNSA. The CDR3 is 15 amino acids. In DNA, the CDR3 is TGTGCCAGCAGCTTAGAGGGGGGCGGGGAAAACATTCAGTACTTC. Its protein is CASSLEGGGENIQYF.

In this sample, this clonotype turned up a few times. The V gene is TRBV11-3, the J gene TRBJ2-3; TRBD2 is a possible D gene (5 bases). Trimming removed 1 base at V and 4 bases at J, with 15 bases between. Germline CDR1 and CDR2: SGHNT and YENEEA. The CDR3 length is 16 residues. The CDR3 here is CASSLGRVVGADTQYF. CDR3 nucleotides: TGTGCCAGCAGCTTAGGACGAGTTGTCGGGGCAGATACGCAGTATTTT.

J is TRBJ2-7 and V is TRBV28, with D tentatively TRBD2 (5 bases). The CDR3 is 13 amino acids. The germline V gene encodes CDR1 MDHEN and CDR2 SYDVKM. V was cut by 2 bases and J by 6 bases, with 11 bases left in between. The CDR3 loop is CASSLPTSSEQYF. The DNA of the CDR3 is TGTGCCAGCAGTTTACCCACTAGTTCCGAGCAGTACTTC.

This clonotype was recorded a few times. This rearrangement joins TRBV7-2 to TRBJ2-5; no firm D call. The germline V gene has CDR1 SGHTA and CDR2 FQGNSA. The germline V and J ends were trimmed by 5 bases and 5 bases, with 21 bases remaining between them. The CDR3 is 16 residues long. CDR3 loop: CASSPTPGSGVETQYF. CDR3 coding DNA: TGTGCCAGCAGCCCAACCCCGGGCTCGGGTGTTGAGACCCAGTACTTC.

The rearrangement joins TRBV27 to TRBJ1-1; TRBD1 might be the D (6 bases). The CDR3 has 15 amino acids. Looked up from germline, CDR1 is MNHEY and CDR2 is SMNVEV (reference sequence). Trimming took off 0 bases at V and 4 bases at J, with 12 bases between the two ends. CDR3 sequence reads: CASSLSSGAGTEAFF. The DNA for the CDR3 is TGTGCCAGCAGTTTATCTTCGGGGGCCGGCACTGAAGCTTTCTTT.

This chain links TRBV12-3 or TRBV12-4 with TRBJ1-2; D uncertain. V lost 5 bases and J lost 9, with 10 bases in between. This CDR3 is built from 11 residues. CDR3 residues: CASSQGKSYTF. CDR3 bases: TGTGCCAGCAGTCAAGGGAAGAGCTACACCTTC.

V gene TRBV7-2 combines with J gene TRBJ2-3; 9 nucleotides agree with TRBD1. Germline V gene sequence: CDR1 SGHTA, CDR2 FQGNSA. This CDR3 comprises 15 residues. The V segment lost 4 bases and the J segment 6 bases; nucleotides outside the gene matches: 8. CDR3 region: CASSSTGGGGDTQYF. Here the CDR3 DNA reads TGTGCCAGCAGCTCAACAGGGGGCGGAGGGGATACGCAGTATTTT.

This rearrangement joins TRBV27 to TRBJ2-4; 7 bases are shared with TRBD1. The CDR3 loop spans 14 amino acids. Per germline, CDR1 MNHEY and CDR2 SMNVEV (reference sequence). Trimming removed 5 bases from V and 8 bases from J; junction bases left unmatched: 9. CDR3 nucleotide sequence: TGTGCCAGCAGTATACAGGGGTCGCGGGACATTCAGTACTTC. Protein sequence: CASSIQGSRDIQYF.